This T cell receptor beta chain was observed in a study of regulatory T cells in long-lasting Graves disease. Per germline, CDR1 LNHDA and CDR2 SQIVND (reference sequence). The CDR3 has 15 residues. Losses at the gene ends were 1 base for V and 9 bases for J; bases not matched to a gene: 6. Arm-PCR of CDR3 regions with iRepertoire HTBI primers generated TCR beta libraries. TCRdb reprocessed the multiplex PCR reads via MiXCR and lists one record per CDR3 protein. The sample lists about 540,000 distinct CDR3 sequences; approximately 13% were seen once. The sample holds a few counts of this clonotype. Its antigen is unknown. Regarding the study as a whole: Persistent disease samples used TRBV28, TRBJ1-2 and TRBJ2-5 preferentially. Less diverse TCR repertoires were seen in persistent Graves' patients than in newly diagnosed ones.

Time point here: newly diagnosed GD, antithyroid drugs for less than 3 months. Extracted RNA from PBMCs served as the source of the TCR library. These data were also filed under a second study, of T cells in Graves' hyperthyroidism and ophthalmopathy. That source notes: The HTBI primer set served for first-round RT-PCR of the TCR CDR3.

Sequencing used peripheral blood mononuclear cells (PBMCs), obtained at new diagnosis, from a patient treated with antithyroid drugs. The TCR sequence derives from a man aged 25 to 40 with Graves disease. The V call is TRBV19, the J call TRBJ2-1, with 10 bases lining up with TRBD2. This CDR3 reads CASSIVSGGAGEQFF. As DNA, the CDR3 is TGTGCCAGTAGTATAGTAAGCGGGGGGGCAGGTGAGCAGTTCTTC.